This T cell receptor (beta chain) was identified during a study of early stage breast cancer tumors. CDR3 length: 18 amino acids. The ends were cut back, 0 bases at V and 7 bases at J, with 22 bases in the middle. Germline CDR1 and CDR2: GTSNPN and SVGIG (reference sequence). With regard to this clone: Its antigen is undetermined.

Profiling relied on immunoSEQ multiplex PCR, and the TCRdb table lists in-frame clones only, not all of them. Seen here are 27,000 or so clones, about 83% observed once, and the top ten hold roughly 9.9%. Findings and limits, study-wide: Compared with adjacent normal breast, tumors showed roughly 2.5-fold denser, more clonal T cells.

This clonotype was sampled from a person in their fifties with breast cancer. The sample taken for sequencing was blood. V usage is TRBV30 and J usage is TRBJ1-6; D ambiguous. CDR3 region: CAWSVLIFSRQKNSPLHF. In DNA, the CDR3 is TGTGCCTGGAGTGTACTAATTTTTAGTAGGCAGAAAAATTCACCCCTCCACTTT.